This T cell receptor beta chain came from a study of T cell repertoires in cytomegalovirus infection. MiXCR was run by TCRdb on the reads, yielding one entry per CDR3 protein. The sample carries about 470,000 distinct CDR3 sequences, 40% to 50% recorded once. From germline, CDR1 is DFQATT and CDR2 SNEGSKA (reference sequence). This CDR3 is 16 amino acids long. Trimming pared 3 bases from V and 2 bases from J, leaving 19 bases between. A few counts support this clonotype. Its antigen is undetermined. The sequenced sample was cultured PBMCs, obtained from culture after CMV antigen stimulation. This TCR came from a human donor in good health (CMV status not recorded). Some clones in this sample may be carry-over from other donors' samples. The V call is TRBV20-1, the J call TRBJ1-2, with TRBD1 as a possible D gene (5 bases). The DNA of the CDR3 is TGCAGTGCTAGGAAGTTTGGGGGGGAGGAAAACTATGGCTACACCTTC. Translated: CSARKFGGEENYGYTF.